These 15 T cell receptor beta chains originate from one sample sequenced in a study of T cells in women clearing cervical HPV infection. Using immunoSEQ multiplex PCR, the repertoire was profiled, and TCRdb retains in-frame clones only, with some absent. Its table records approximately 33,000 clones. Sequencing input: blood buffy coat. All receptors derive from a woman between 18 and 70 years old with a cervical HPV16 infection that either progressed to CIN3+ or cleared (not recorded which).

As to this clone: The read stops 3 residues short of the end of the CDR3; the missing end is completed from the germline J gene. The chain is built from TRBV7-9 and TRBJ1-2; D is unresolved. From germline, CDR1 is SEHNR and CDR2 FQNEAQ (reference sequence). The length of the CDR3 is 14 residues. The CDR3 DNA, read in part, is TGTGCCAGCAGCTTACGGCAGATCACAGATACC. Its protein product is CASSLRQITDT. The whole CDR3 region reads CASSLRQITDTYTF.

With respect to this clone: The read falls 3 residues short of the CDR3 end, and the missing part is taken from the germline J gene. V is TRBV19 and J is TRBJ1-1; 7 nucleotides line up with TRBD1. The CDR3 length is 14 residues. CDR1 LNHDA and CDR2 SQIVND come from the germline V gene (reference sequence). Trimming cost V 2 bases and J 1 base; bases outside gene matches: 1. CDR3 amino acids: CASSINRGNTEAFF. The CDR3 bases that were read are TGTGCCAGTAGTATAAACAGGGGGAACACTGAA.

In the case of this clone: Sequencing ends 3 residues short of the CDR3 end; the germline J gene provides the rest. The chain recombines TRBV7-6 with TRBJ2-2, with 8 positions matching TRBD2. CDR1 and CDR2 from the germline V gene are SGHVS and FNYEAQ. This CDR3 spans 14 amino acids. CDR3 loop: CASSPHSGNSPLFF. The sequenced CDR3 bases are TGTGCCAGCAGCCCCCATAGCGGGAATTCACCG.

This CDR3 reads CASSLQGPGGGTEAFF. The sequenced CDR3 bases are TGTGCCAGCAGCTTACAGGGGCCAGGCGGAGGCACTGAA. This chain connects TRBV7-3 to TRBJ1-1; D is perhaps TRBD1 (6 bases). The CDR3 end is not reached by the read, which stops 3 residues before it; the germline J gene fills it in. The CDR3 has 16 amino acids. V lost 2 bases and J 4 bases, leaving 17 bases between the germline ends. Germline V gene data show CDR1 as SGHTA and CDR2 as FQGTGA.

In the case of this clone: Sequencing ends 3 residues short of the CDR3 end; the germline J gene provides the rest. This chain joins TRBV7-9 and TRBJ1-4; 9 bases are shared with TRBD1. Germline loops: CDR1 SEHNR, CDR2 FQNEAQ (reference sequence). This CDR3 comprises 15 residues. V lost 6 bases, J lost 3 bases, and 5 bases stayed unmatched. CDR3 sequence reads: CASRAGQGSNEKLFF. The DNA read from the CDR3 is TGTGCCAGCAGGGCAGGACAGGGGTCTAATGAAAAA. The full variable domain, completed using reference TRBV7-9 and TRBJ1-4, is DTGVSQNPRHKITKRGQNVTFRCDPISEHNRLYWYRQTLGQGPEFLTYFQNEAQLEKSRLLSDRFSAERPKGSFSTLEIQRTEQGDSAMYLCASRAGQGSNEKLFFGSGTQLSVL.

Concerning this clone: At one boundary the junction diverges from the germline segment, which might be a read error. Read sequence stops 3 residues before the CDR3 end, and the germline J gene provides the missing end. Other DNA variants within this sample encode the same CDR3. This rearrangement joins TRBV14 to TRBJ1-3, with a weak D call TRBD1 (5 bases). CDR3 length equals 15 residues. Germline loops: CDR1 SGHDN, CDR2 FVKESK. The DNA read from the CDR3 is TGTGCCAGCAGCCAGGACATACTCTCTGGAAACACA. Translated, it gives CASSQDILSGNT. The whole CDR3 is CASSQDILSGNTIYF.

Frequency places this clone as medium-sized. The read halts 3 residues ahead of the CDR3 end, with the missing end drawn from the germline J gene. The chain combines TRBV6-4 with TRBJ2-3; 12 nucleotides align to TRBD2. This CDR3 region has 17 residues. The V gene's germline CDR1 is MRHNA and CDR2 SNTAGT. The junction had 9 bases not matched to a gene; V was cut back by 0 bases and J by 8 bases. The DNA read from the CDR3 is TGTGCCAGCAGTGACTCAACTAGCGGGGGGCGATTCGCTACG. Amino acid sequence: CASSDSTSGGRFAT. The full CDR3 is CASSDSTSGGRFATQYF.

As for this clone: The read gets to within 3 residues of the CDR3 end, and the germline J gene fills in the rest. This chain joins TRBV7-7 and TRBJ2-5; 8 bases are a match to TRBD1. V gave up 6 bases and J gave up 1 base; unmatched junction bases: 13. CDR3 length: 17 amino acids. Germline CDR1 reads SSHAT; CDR2 reads FNYEAQ (reference sequence). The CDR3 sequence: CASSFGQGGTGQETQYF. Incomplete CDR3 DNA: TGTGCCAGCAGTTTTGGACAGGGCGGGACGGGCCAAGAGACC.

A remark on this clone: The read gets to within 3 residues of the CDR3 end, and the germline J gene fills in the rest. This chain connects TRBV18 to TRBJ2-1, with D possibly TRBD2 on 6 matching bases. V shed 0 bases and J shed 3 bases, with 12 bases lying between them. This CDR3 has 16 amino acids. Germline CDR1 is KGHSH and CDR2 is LQKENI. The CDR3 DNA, read in part, is TGTGCCAGCTCACCACCCTCCGGGGGTAACTACAATGAG. Its protein is CASSPPSGGNYNE. The entire CDR3 is CASSPPSGGNYNEQFF. The whole variable domain, remainder taken from reference TRBV18 and TRBJ2-1, is NAGVMQNPRHLVRRRGQEARLRCSPMKGHSHVYWYRQLPEEGLKFMVYLQKENIIDESGMPKERFSAEFPKEGPSILRIQQVVRGDSAAYFCASSPPSGGNYNEQFFGPGTRLTVL.

About this clone itself: The read falls 3 residues short of the CDR3 end, and the missing part is taken from the germline J gene. The V gene is TRBV20-1, the J gene TRBJ2-7; D might be TRBD1 or TRBD2, each matching 5 bases. The CDR3 spans 15 residues. V was cut by 1 base and J by 2 bases, with 15 bases left in between. Germline CDR1 and CDR2: DFQATT and SNEGSKA (reference sequence). CDR3 amino acids: CSARGEGHNTYEQYF. The sequenced CDR3 bases are TGCAGTGCTAGAGGAGAGGGGCACAATACCTACGAG.

Concerning this clone itself: The missing CDR3 end, 3 residues past where the read stops, is filled in from the germline J gene. The V call is TRBV7-2, the J call TRBJ2-7; D not certain. The V gene's germline CDR1 is SGHTA and CDR2 FQGNSA. V was pared by 5 bases and J by 0 bases, with 14 bases between. The CDR3 length is 15 residues. The CDR3 loop reads CASSARHPNSYEQYF. The sequenced CDR3 bases are TGTGCCAGCAGCGCCCGACATCCCAACTCCTACGAG.

A remark on this clone: The CDR3 end is not reached by the read, which stops 3 residues before it; the germline J gene fills it in. The rearrangement joins TRBV5-1 to TRBJ1-2, with TRBD1 as a possible D gene (6 bases). V lost 4 bases and J lost 5, with 15 bases in between. Germline V gene sequence: CDR1 SGHRS, CDR2 YFSETQ. The CDR3 sequence is 14 residues long. The CDR3 is CASSPTGNGYGYTF. The covered CDR3 bases are TGCGCCAGCAGCCCTACAGGGAATGGGTATGGC. The variable domain in full, completed from reference TRBV5-1 and TRBJ1-2, reads KAGVTQTPRYLIKTRGQQVTLSCSPISGHRSVSWYQQTPGQGLQFLFEYFSETQRNKGNFPGRFSGRQFSNSRSEMNVSTLELGDSALYLCASSPTGNGYGYTFGSGTRLTVV.

In regard to this clone: The missing CDR3 end, 3 residues past where the read stops, is filled in from the germline J gene. The gene calls are TRBV7-9 and TRBJ1-1; 9 bases are a match to TRBD1. V lost 4 bases to trimming and J lost 2 bases; unmatched junction nucleotides: 2. The CDR3 covers 14 residues. Germline assignment: CDR1 SEHNR and CDR2 FQNEAQ (reference sequence). Incomplete CDR3 DNA: TGTGCCAGCAGCTCGACAGGGGGAAACACTGAA. It codes for CASSSTGGNTE. The full CDR3 protein reads CASSSTGGNTEAFF.

With respect to this clone: The DNA ends 3 residues before the CDR3 does, and the rest of the CDR3 is filled in from the germline J gene. This rearrangement joins TRBV7-9 to TRBJ2-1; 7 bases fit TRBD1. The CDR3 totals 15 residues. Per the germline V gene, CDR1 is SEHNR and CDR2 is FQNEAQ (reference sequence). V lost 5 bases, J lost 6 bases, and 10 bases stayed unmatched. The CDR3 sequence: CASSTYRGEVNEQFF. CDR3 DNA (partial): TGTGCCAGCAGCACTTACAGGGGAGAGGTCAATGAG.

Of note for this clone: At one of its ends the junction is not consistent with the germline gene, which may arise from a read error. Read data end 3 residues before the CDR3 end; the end is taken from the germline J gene. J is TRBJ2-3 and V is TRBV7-7; 9 bases match TRBD1. CDR1 and CDR2 from the germline V gene are SSHAT and FNYEAQ (reference sequence). The CDR3 is made up of 15 amino acids. CDR3 protein: CASSLGQGSIDTQYF. CDR3 bases read: TGTGCCAGCAGCTTGGGACAGGGTAGCATAGATACG.